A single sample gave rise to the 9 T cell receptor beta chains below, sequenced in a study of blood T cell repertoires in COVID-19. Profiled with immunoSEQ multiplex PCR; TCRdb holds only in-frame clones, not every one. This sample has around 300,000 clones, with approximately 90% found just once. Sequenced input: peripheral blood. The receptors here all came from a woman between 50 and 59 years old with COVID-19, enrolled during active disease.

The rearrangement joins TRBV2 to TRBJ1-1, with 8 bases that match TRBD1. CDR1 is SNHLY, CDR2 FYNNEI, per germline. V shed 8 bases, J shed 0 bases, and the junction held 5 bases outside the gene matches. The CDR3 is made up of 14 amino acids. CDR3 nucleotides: TGTGCCAGCGGACAGGGTTTAATGAACACTGAAGCTTTCTTT. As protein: CASGQGLMNTEAFF. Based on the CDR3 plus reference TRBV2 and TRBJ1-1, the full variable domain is EPEVTQTPSHQVTQMGQEVILRCVPISNHLYFYWYRQILGQKVEFLVSFYNNEISEKSEIFDDQFSVERPDGSNFTLKIRSTKLEDSAMYFCASGQGLMNTEAFFGQGTRLTVV.

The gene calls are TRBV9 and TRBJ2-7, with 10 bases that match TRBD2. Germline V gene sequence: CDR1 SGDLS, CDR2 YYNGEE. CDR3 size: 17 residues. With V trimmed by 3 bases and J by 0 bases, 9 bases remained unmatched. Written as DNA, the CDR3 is TGTGCCAGCAGCGAGCCCGAAGCGGGAGGGTTCTCCTACGAGCAGTACTTC. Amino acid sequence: CASSEPEAGGFSYEQYF.

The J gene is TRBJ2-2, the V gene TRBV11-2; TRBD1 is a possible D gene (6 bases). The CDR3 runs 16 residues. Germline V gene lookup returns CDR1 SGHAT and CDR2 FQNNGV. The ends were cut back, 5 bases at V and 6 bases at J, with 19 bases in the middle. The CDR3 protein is CASSEQGGYSAGELFF. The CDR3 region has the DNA TGTGCCAGCAGCGAACAAGGGGGATACAGCGCCGGGGAGCTGTTTTTT.

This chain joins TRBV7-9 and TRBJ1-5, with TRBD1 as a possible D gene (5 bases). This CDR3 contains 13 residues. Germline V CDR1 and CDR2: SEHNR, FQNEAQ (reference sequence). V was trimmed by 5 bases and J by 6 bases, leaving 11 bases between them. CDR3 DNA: TGTGCCAGCAGCCTCCAGGGTGGTCAGCCCCAGCATTTT. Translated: CASSLQGGQPQHF.

CDR3 DNA: TGTGCCAGCAGCTTAGTAAGCGGCGGGTCCACCGGGGAGCTGTTTTTT. Protein product: CASSLVSGGSTGELFF. The chain uses TRBV7-2 and TRBJ2-2; TRBD2 might be the D (5 bases). The CDR3 consists of 16 residues. Looked up from germline, CDR1 is SGHTA and CDR2 is FQGNSA. V dropped 1 base and J dropped 4 bases, with 13 bases sitting between them.

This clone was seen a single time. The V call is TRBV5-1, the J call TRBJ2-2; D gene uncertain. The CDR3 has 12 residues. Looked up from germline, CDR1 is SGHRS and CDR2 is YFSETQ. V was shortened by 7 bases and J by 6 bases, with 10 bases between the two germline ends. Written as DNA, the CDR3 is TGCGCCAGCGGAGAGTGGGCCGGGGAGCTGTTTTTT. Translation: CASGEWAGELFF. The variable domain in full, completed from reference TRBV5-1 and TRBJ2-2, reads KAGVTQTPRYLIKTRGQQVTLSCSPISGHRSVSWYQQTPGQGLQFLFEYFSETQRNKGNFPGRFSGRQFSNSRSEMNVSTLELGDSALYLCASGEWAGELFFGEGSRLTVL.

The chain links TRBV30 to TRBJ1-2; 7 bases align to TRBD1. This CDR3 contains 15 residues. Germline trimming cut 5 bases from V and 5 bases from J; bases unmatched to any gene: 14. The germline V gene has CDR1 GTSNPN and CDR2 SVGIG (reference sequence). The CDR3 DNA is TGTGCCTGGGCGCGATCCGGGACAGCCGAATATGGCTACACCTTC. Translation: CAWARSGTAEYGYTF.

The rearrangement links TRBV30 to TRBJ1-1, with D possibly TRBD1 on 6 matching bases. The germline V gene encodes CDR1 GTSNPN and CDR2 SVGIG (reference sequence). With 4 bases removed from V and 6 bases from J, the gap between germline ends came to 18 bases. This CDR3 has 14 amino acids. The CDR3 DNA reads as TGTGCCTGGATTAAGGCAGGGGAGATCGCTGAAGCTTTCTTT. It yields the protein CAWIKAGEIAEAFF.

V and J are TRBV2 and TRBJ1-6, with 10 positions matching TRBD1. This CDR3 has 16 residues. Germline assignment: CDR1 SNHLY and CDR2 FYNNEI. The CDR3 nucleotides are TGTGCTCAGCTGGCTTTAGGGACAGGGGACTCTTTGCCCCTCCACTTT. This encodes CAQLALGTGDSLPLHF.